This T cell receptor beta chain originates from a study of blood T cell repertoires in COVID-19. For the study at large: Whether acute or convalescent, the COVID-19 samples came from the United States, Italy and Spain. T cells, B-cell-depleted T cells, or PBMCs provided the cDNA or gDNA that served as material.

With V trimmed by 3 bases and J by 5 bases, 11 bases remained unmatched. Looked up from germline, CDR1 is SNHLY and CDR2 is FYNNEI. The CDR3 is made up of 17 amino acids. In the authors' workflow: Scientists estimated how many nucleated cells there were by amplifying reference gene primers. The method was immunoSEQ multiplex PCR; TCRdb's version includes in-frame clones alone and lacks a portion of them. V, J and clone size were drawn from that table, and D and trimming were deduced from the DNA. This table has about 23,000 clones, 94% appearing once. Sequencing used peripheral blood. The TCR originated in a woman in her forties or fifties with active COVID-19. The chain uses TRBV2 and TRBJ1-5; 9 bases are shared with TRBD1. The CDR3 nucleotides are TGTGCCAGCAGTGAGGGACAGGGAATGGGACTCCATCAGCCCCAGCATTTT. This sequence encodes CASSEGQGMGLHQPQHF.